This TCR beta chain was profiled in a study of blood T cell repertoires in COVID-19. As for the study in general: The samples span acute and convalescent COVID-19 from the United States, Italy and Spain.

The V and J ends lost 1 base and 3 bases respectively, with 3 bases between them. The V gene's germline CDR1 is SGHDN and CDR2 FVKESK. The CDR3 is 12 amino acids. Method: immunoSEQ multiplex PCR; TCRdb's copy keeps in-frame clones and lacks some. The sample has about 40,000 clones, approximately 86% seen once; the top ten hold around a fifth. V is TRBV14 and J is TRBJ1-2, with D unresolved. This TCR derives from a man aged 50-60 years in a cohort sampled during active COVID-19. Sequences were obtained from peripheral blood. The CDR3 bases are TGTGCCAGCAGCCAAGGGCACTATGGCTACACCTTC. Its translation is CASSQGHYGYTF.